These 30 T cell receptor beta chains were all obtained from the same sample, sequenced in a study of shared clonotypes between healthy human individuals. The method was immunoSEQ multiplex PCR; TCRdb's version includes in-frame clones alone and lacks a portion of them. This sample has over a million clones, with about 84% found just once. Sequenced material: memory CD4+ T cells from PBMCs. Subset denoted: CD45RA-negative fraction. These receptors all stem from a man between 18 and 29 years old in good health. Some clones in this sample may be carry-over from other donors' samples.

Turning to this clone: Other DNA variants within this sample encode the same CDR3. This rearrangement joins TRBV6-5 to TRBJ1-1; D is uncertain. V dropped 1 base and J dropped 1 base, with 4 bases sitting between them. CDR1 is MNHEY and CDR2 is SVGAGI in the germline V gene. The CDR3 runs 13 residues. CDR3 region: CASSYLRNTEAFF. The CDR3 DNA sequence: TGTGCCAGCAGTTACTTGCGGAACACTGAAGCTTTCTTT.

For the CDR3, the DNA is TGTGCCAGCAGCTTACGTCGCGGGAGGGAATCCCGACAATACGAGCAGTACTTC. It is translated as CASSLRRGRESRQYEQYF. The chain is built from TRBV7-3 and TRBJ2-7, with 9 bases lining up with TRBD2. CDR1 and CDR2 (germline): SGHTA, FQGTGA. With 2 bases clipped from V and 4 bases from J, the junction kept 15 bases outside the gene matches. The CDR3 length is 18 residues.

This clone was recorded once. The chain joins TRBV9 to TRBJ1-1, with D perhaps matching TRBD1 (5 bases). The CDR3 contains 15 residues. CDR1 is SGDLS and CDR2 is YYNGEE in the germline V gene. Trimming removed 1 base at V and 7 bases at J, with 17 bases between. CDR3 amino acids: CASSVQGSPGDEAFF. In nucleotides, the CDR3 is TGTGCCAGCAGCGTACAGGGAAGTCCGGGAGATGAAGCTTTCTTT.

V and J are TRBV29-1 and TRBJ2-7; D is perhaps TRBD1 or TRBD2 (5 bases each). CDR3 length: 13 amino acids. Germline V gives CDR1 SQVTM, CDR2 ANQGSEA. V lost 5 bases to trimming and J lost 2 bases, with 13 bases between them. CDR3 coding DNA: TGCAGCGTTTTGAGGGGCAAAACCTACGAGCAGTACTTC. Translating it yields CSVLRGKTYEQYF.

The genes are TRBV7-3 and TRBJ1-1; D possibly corresponds to TRBD1 (5 bases). This CDR3 has 13 amino acids. Germline CDR1 SGHTA, CDR2 FQGTGA. V shed 5 bases and J shed 5 bases, with 12 bases lying between them. The CDR3, as DNA: TGTGCCAGCAGCCGGGGCTCGGGGACTGAAGCTTTCTTT. It specifies CASSRGSGTEAFF.

The DNA for the CDR3 is TGTGCCAGCAGGGGGACTAGCGACACCGGGGAGCTGTTTTTT. Amino acid sequence: CASRGTSDTGELFF. The V call is TRBV28, the J call TRBJ2-2; 10 positions match TRBD2. This CDR3 spans 14 amino acids. The germline CDR1 and CDR2 sequences are MDHEN and SYDVKM. The V and J ends lost 6 bases and 3 bases, in that order; junction bases with no gene match: 1.

The J gene is TRBJ2-2, the V gene TRBV27; a possible D gene is TRBD1 (5 bases). This CDR3 has 16 residues. In germline, CDR1 is MNHEY, CDR2 SMNVEV (reference sequence). The ends were cut back, 8 bases at V and 1 base at J, with 17 bases in the middle. CDR3 in amino acids: CASGRFQTGNTGELFF. The CDR3 DNA sequence: TGTGCCAGCGGCCGGTTTCAAACAGGGAACACCGGGGAGCTGTTTTTT.

The genes are TRBV25-1 and TRBJ2-7, with 8 positions matching TRBD1. Germline CDR1 and CDR2: MGHDK and SYGVNS. This CDR3 is built from 14 residues. J was trimmed by 2 bases and V by 5 bases; bases with no gene match: 5. This CDR3 reads CASSPVGQAYEQYF. The CDR3 coding sequence is TGTGCCAGCAGTCCGGTGGGACAGGCCTACGAGCAGTACTTC.

The rearrangement joins TRBV5-1 to TRBJ1-1, with D possibly being TRBD1 (6 bases). The CDR3 is 14 amino acids. V lost 0 bases, J lost 8 bases, and 14 bases lay in between. CDR1 is SGHRS and CDR2 is YFSETQ in the germline V gene. The CDR3 region has the DNA TGCGCCAGCAGCTTGGTCGGGACAAATCCCGAAGCTTTCTTT. Translating gives CASSLVGTNPEAFF.

The chain combines TRBV11-3 with TRBJ2-7; the D is unclear. CDR1 is SGHNT and CDR2 is YENEEA in the germline V gene. The CDR3 spans 13 residues. V lost 4 bases and J lost 3, with 10 bases in between. DNA for the CDR3: TGTGCCAGCAGCTCCCAACCTTACTACGAGCAGTACTTC. The encoded protein is CASSSQPYYEQYF. The full variable domain, its missing parts supplied by reference TRBV11-3 and TRBJ2-7, is EAGVVQSPRYKIIEKKQPVAFWCNPISGHNTLYWYLQNLGQGPELLIRYENEEAVDDSQLPKDRFSAERLKGVDSTLKIQPAELGDSAVYLCASSSQPYYEQYFGPGTRLTVT.

The chain has TRBV6-4 and TRBJ1-1; D is unclear. CDR3 size: 16 residues. Trimming cost V 6 bases and J 0 bases, with 17 bases left between them. The germline V gene encodes CDR1 MRHNA and CDR2 SNTAGT. This chain's CDR3 is CASSAIRRTVNTEAFF. As DNA, the CDR3 is TGTGCCAGCAGCGCGATCCGACGGACCGTGAACACTGAAGCTTTCTTT.

This clone was found once. This chain joins TRBV29-1 and TRBJ2-1, with TRBD2 matching over 10 bases. The V and J ends lost 4 bases and 1 base, in that order; junction bases with no gene match: 10. This CDR3 is 17 amino acids long. Germline V lookup: CDR1 SQVTM, CDR2 ANQGSEA. CDR3 bases: TGCAGCGTTGCCCTATCTAGCGGGAGAGGGTCCTACAATGAGCAGTTCTTC. Its translation: CSVALSSGRGSYNEQFF.

Details on this clone: Other DNA sequences in this sample translate to the same CDR3. The chain combines TRBV5-1 with TRBJ1-1, with D hard to call. The CDR3 consists of 13 residues. Germline lookup yields CDR1 SGHRS and CDR2 YFSETQ. V was cut by 1 base and J by 4 bases, with 8 bases left in between. The CDR3 here is CASSLRRGTEAFF. In DNA form, the CDR3 reads TGCGCCAGCAGCTTGAGGCGGGGCACTGAAGCTTTCTTT.

CDR3 sequence reads: CAWSRGLAGGGNEQFF. For the CDR3, the DNA is TGTGCCTGGAGTAGGGGACTAGCGGGAGGAGGCAATGAGCAGTTCTTC. The V gene is TRBV30, the J gene TRBJ2-1, with TRBD2 matching over 15 bases. The CDR3 is 16 residues long. CDR1 and CDR2 (germline): GTSNPN, SVGIG (reference sequence). V shed 2 bases, J shed 6 bases, and the junction held 5 bases outside the gene matches.

The chain uses TRBV5-6 and TRBJ2-2; no clear D. In germline, CDR1 is SGHDT, CDR2 YYEEEE. This CDR3 is 15 amino acids long. V lost 4 bases and J lost 0, with 10 bases in between. For the CDR3, the DNA is TGTGCCAGCAGCCGTAGGGTAACGAACACCGGGGAGCTGTTTTTT. Residues: CASSRRVTNTGELFF.

The chain carries TRBV28 and TRBJ1-2; D is uncertain. V was clipped by 6 bases and J by 7 bases, with 9 bases between them. CDR1 is MDHEN and CDR2 is SYDVKM in the germline V gene. The CDR3 runs 11 residues. CDR3 loop: CASRTRTGYTF. The CDR3 nucleotides are TGTGCCAGCAGGACTCGGACTGGCTACACCTTC.

J is TRBJ1-1 and V is TRBV19, with D possibly matching TRBD1 (5 bases). CDR1 is LNHDA, CDR2 SQIVND, per germline (reference sequence). Trimming stripped 1 base from V and 5 bases from J, with 14 bases between. This CDR3 spans 15 amino acids. The CDR3 DNA is TGTGCCAGTAGTATAGGGGGACCGGGACGTACTGAAGCTTTCTTT. Translation: CASSIGGPGRTEAFF.

This clone was recorded once. V is TRBV30 and J is TRBJ1-6; a possible D gene is TRBD1 (6 bases). Trimming shortened V by 3 bases and J by 5 bases, and 14 bases separated the two germline ends. CDR3 length equals 15 residues. Germline V lookup: CDR1 GTSNPN, CDR2 SVGIG (reference sequence). In DNA form, the CDR3 reads TGTGCCTGGAGAGGACAGCTAGTAGATAATTCACCCCTCCACTTT. This translates into CAWRGQLVDNSPLHF.

As regards this clone: Other DNA sequences in this specimen translate into the identical CDR3. The chain couples TRBV5-1 to TRBJ2-5; TRBD1 agrees at 7 bases. CDR3 length: 14 residues. Germline CDR1 and CDR2: SGHRS and YFSETQ. V gave up 4 bases and J gave up 3 bases; unmatched junction bases: 6. This CDR3 is CASSPQTGKETQYF. The CDR3 nucleotides are TGCGCCAGCAGCCCCCAGACAGGGAAAGAGACCCAGTACTTC.

The rearrangement joins TRBV9 to TRBJ2-1; D is unclear. V was trimmed by 7 bases and J by 6 bases, leaving 20 bases between them. The CDR3 loop spans 15 amino acids. CDR1 and CDR2 (germline): SGDLS, YYNGEE. This CDR3 is CASSQREDALNEQFF. CDR3 DNA sequence: TGTGCCAGCTCGCAGCGAGAGGACGCACTCAATGAGCAGTTCTTC. Supplemented by reference TRBV9 and TRBJ2-1, the full variable domain reads DSGVTQTPKHLITATGQRVTLRCSPRSGDLSVYWYQQSLDQGLQFLIQYYNGEERAKGNILERFSAQQFPDLHSELNLSSLELGDSALYFCASSQREDALNEQFFGPGTRLTVL.

This clone came up once. The chain couples TRBV5-4 to TRBJ2-7; D possibly matches TRBD1 or TRBD2 (5 bases each). Trimming shortened V by 2 bases and J by 6 bases, and 15 bases separated the two germline ends. The CDR3 length is 14 residues. The germline CDR1 and CDR2 sequences are SGHNT and YYREEE (reference sequence). For the CDR3, the DNA is TGTGCCAGCAGCTTTTTACTAGGGGTCTCCGAGCAGTACTTC. It specifies CASSFLLGVSEQYF.

Worth noting for this clone: Other DNA sequences in the sample encode the same CDR3. V is TRBV5-1 and J is TRBJ2-1; D is unresolved. This CDR3 contains 15 residues. V lost 0 bases and J lost 0, with 7 bases in between. Germline V CDR1 and CDR2: SGHRS, YFSETQ. CDR3 sequence reads: CASSLEGTSYNEQFF. The CDR3, as DNA: TGCGCCAGCAGCTTGGAGGGTACCTCCTACAATGAGCAGTTCTTC.

The chain has TRBV5-4 and TRBJ2-5, with TRBD1 as a possible D gene (6 bases). CDR3 length: 14 residues. From germline, CDR1 is SGHNT and CDR2 YYREEE (reference sequence). The V end was cut by 4 bases, the J end by 5 bases, with 15 bases between. CDR3 loop: CASSTFKGEETQYF. The CDR3 region has the DNA TGTGCCAGCAGCACATTTAAGGGGGAGGAGACCCAGTACTTC.

This clone was detected only a few times. The gene calls are TRBV27 and TRBJ1-1; D gene uncertain. Trimming took 4 bases from V and 4 from J, leaving 19 bases between them. Germline CDR1 reads MNHEY; CDR2 reads SMNVEV (reference sequence). The CDR3 consists of 16 residues. The CDR3, as DNA: TGTGCCAGCAGTTCGTGGGCCCCGCGAGGGTCCACTGAAGCTTTCTTT. Translation: CASSSWAPRGSTEAFF.

A word on this clone: Other DNA sequences in this specimen translate into the identical CDR3. V usage is TRBV5-1 and J usage is TRBJ1-1; 9 nucleotides align to TRBD1. The V segment lost 7 bases and the J segment 5 bases; nucleotides outside the gene matches: 9. This CDR3 contains 14 residues. Germline V CDR1 and CDR2: SGHRS, YFSETQ. The CDR3 bases are TGCGCCAGCCGCCCGACAGGGGGTGGGACTGAAGCTTTCTTT. Amino acid sequence: CASRPTGGGTEAFF.

On this clone itself: A much larger clone differs by one base, so this may be a read error. Within the sample, other DNA sequences also encode this same CDR3. V is TRBV5-1 and J is TRBJ2-2; unclear D gene. The CDR3 loop spans 15 amino acids. The V gene lost 0 bases and the J gene lost 2 bases, with 8 bases spanning the gap. Germline-derived CDR1 and CDR2 are SGHRS and YFSETQ. CDR3 in amino acids: CASSLGAANTGELFF. The CDR3, as DNA: TGCGCCAGCAGCTTGGGGGCAGCTAACACCGGGGAGCTGTTTTTT.

The chain joins TRBV5-4 to TRBJ2-5; D gene ambiguous. The CDR3 loop spans 15 amino acids. CDR1 SGHNT and CDR2 YYREEE come from the germline V gene (reference sequence). Trimming stripped 0 bases from V and 2 bases from J, with 11 bases between. For the CDR3, the DNA is TGTGCCAGCAGCTTGGGTCCTAGACCTCAAGAGACCCAGTACTTC. This gives the protein CASSLGPRPQETQYF.

This clone was detected once. The rearrangement joins TRBV5-1 to TRBJ2-3; 11 bases fit TRBD2. Germline V gene sequence: CDR1 SGHRS, CDR2 YFSETQ. This CDR3 spans 14 amino acids. The V segment lost 4 bases and the J segment 4 bases; nucleotides outside the gene matches: 2. CDR3 loop: CASSRGLAADTQYF. CDR3 DNA sequence: TGCGCCAGCAGCCGGGGACTAGCGGCAGATACGCAGTATTTT.

V and J are TRBV21-1 and TRBJ1-4. TRBV21-1 counts as a pseudogene. This CDR3 has 16 amino acids. This chain's CDR3 is CASSKCREITNEKLFF. The CDR3 DNA reads as TGTGCCAGCAGCAAATGTAGGGAAATCACTAATGAAAAACTGTTTTTT.

The chain has TRBV6-4 and TRBJ1-2, with D unclear. The CDR3 spans 15 residues. Trimming cost V 3 bases and J 0 bases, with 11 bases left between them. Germline values: CDR1 MRHNA, CDR2 SNTAGT. The CDR3 is CASSERPPANYGYTF. The DNA of the CDR3 is TGTGCCAGCAGTGAGAGACCCCCAGCTAACTATGGCTACACCTTC.